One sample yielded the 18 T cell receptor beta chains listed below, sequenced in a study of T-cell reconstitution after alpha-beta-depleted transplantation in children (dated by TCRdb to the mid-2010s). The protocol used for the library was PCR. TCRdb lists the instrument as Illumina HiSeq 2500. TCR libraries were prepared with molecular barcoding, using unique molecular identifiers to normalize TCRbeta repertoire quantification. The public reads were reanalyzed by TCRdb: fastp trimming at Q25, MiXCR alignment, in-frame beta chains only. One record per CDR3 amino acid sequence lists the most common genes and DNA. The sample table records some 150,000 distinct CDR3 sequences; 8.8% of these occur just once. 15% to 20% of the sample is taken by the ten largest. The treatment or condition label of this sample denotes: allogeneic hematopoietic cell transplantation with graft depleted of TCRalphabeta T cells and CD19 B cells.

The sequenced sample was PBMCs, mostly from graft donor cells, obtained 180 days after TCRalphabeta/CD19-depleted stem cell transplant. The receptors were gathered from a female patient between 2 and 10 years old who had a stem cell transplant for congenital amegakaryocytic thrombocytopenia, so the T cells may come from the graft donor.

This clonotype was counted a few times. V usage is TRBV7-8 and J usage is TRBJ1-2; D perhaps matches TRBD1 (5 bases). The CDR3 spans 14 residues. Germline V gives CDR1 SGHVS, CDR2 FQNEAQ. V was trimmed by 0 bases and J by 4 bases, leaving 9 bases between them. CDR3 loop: CASSLAGTPYGYTF. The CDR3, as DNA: TGTGCCAGCAGCTTAGCCGGGACCCCCTATGGCTACACCTTC.

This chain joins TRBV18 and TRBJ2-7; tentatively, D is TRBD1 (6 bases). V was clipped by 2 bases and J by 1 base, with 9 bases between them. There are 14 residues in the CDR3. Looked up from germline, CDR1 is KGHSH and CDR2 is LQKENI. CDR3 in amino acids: CASSPTGKSYEQYF. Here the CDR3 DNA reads TGTGCCAGCTCACCAACAGGGAAGTCCTACGAGCAGTACTTC. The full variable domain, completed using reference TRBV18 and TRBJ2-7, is NAGVMQNPRHLVRRRGQEARLRCSPMKGHSHVYWYRQLPEEGLKFMVYLQKENIIDESGMPKERFSAEFPKEGPSILRIQQVVRGDSAAYFCASSPTGKSYEQYFGPGTRLTVT.

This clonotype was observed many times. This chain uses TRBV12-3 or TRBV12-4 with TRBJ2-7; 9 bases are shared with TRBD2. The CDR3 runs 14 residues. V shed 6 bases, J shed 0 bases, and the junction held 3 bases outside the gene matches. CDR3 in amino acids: CASSLSGGSYEQYF. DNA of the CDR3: TGTGCCAGCAGCCTTAGCGGGGGCTCCTACGAGCAGTACTTC.

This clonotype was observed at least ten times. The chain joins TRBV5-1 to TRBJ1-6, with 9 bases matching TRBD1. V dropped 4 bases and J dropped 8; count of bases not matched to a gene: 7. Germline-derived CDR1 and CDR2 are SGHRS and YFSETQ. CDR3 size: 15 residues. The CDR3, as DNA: TGCGCCAGCAGCGTTGCCGGGACAGGGCATTCACCCCTCCACTTT. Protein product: CASSVAGTGHSPLHF.

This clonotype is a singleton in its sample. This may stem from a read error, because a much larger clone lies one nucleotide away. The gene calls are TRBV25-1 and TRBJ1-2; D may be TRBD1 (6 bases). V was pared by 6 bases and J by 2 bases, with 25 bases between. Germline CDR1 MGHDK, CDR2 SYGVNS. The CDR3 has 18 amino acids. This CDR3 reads CASSPPPWDTQGNYGYTF. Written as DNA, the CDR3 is TGTGCCAGCAGCCCACCTCCTTGGGACACACAAGGAAACTATGGCTACACCTTC.

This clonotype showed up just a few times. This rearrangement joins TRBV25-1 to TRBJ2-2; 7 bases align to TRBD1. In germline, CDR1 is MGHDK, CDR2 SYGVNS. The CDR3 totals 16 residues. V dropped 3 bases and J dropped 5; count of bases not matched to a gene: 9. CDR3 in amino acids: CASSEWAGGLTGELFF. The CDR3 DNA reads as TGTGCCAGCAGTGAGTGGGCAGGGGGTCTGACCGGGGAGCTGTTTTTT.

DNA of the CDR3: TGTGCCAGCAGTTTTGTTAACGGAGCTTTCTTT. Its protein product is CASSFVNGAFF. The V call is TRBV12-3 or TRBV12-4, the J call TRBJ1-1, with D uncertain. The CDR3 runs to 11 residues. V was pared by 3 bases and J by 10 bases, with 9 bases between.

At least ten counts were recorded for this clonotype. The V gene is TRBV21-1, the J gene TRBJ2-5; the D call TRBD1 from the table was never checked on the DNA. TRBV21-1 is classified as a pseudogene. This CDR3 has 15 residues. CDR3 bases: TGTGCCAGCAGAGCCCAGACAGGACGTAAAGAGACCCAGTACTTC. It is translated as CASRAQTGRKETQYF.

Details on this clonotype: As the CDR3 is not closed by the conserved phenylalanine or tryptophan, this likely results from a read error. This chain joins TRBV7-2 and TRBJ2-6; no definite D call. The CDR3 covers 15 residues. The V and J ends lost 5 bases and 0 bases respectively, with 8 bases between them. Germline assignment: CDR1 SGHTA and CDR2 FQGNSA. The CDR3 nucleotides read TGTGCCAGCAGCCCGACGAGCTCTGGGGCCAACGTCCTGACTATC. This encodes CASSPTSSGANVLTI.

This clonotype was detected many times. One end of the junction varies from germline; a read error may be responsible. DNA of the CDR3: TGTGCCAGCAGACGAAGGGACCTGCTTGATTTC. Amino acids: CASRRRDLLDF. This chain links TRBV11-2 with TRBJ2-1, with D perhaps being TRBD1 or TRBD2 (5 bases each). The germline gives CDR1 SGHAT, CDR2 FQNNGV. The CDR3 totals 11 residues.

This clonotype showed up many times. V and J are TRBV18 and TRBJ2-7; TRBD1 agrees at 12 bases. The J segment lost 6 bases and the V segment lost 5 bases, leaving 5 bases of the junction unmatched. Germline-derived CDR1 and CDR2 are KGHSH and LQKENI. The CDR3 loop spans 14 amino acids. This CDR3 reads CASSAGTGGSEQYF. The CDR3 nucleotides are TGTGCCAGCTCAGCCGGGACAGGGGGCAGCGAGCAGTACTTC.

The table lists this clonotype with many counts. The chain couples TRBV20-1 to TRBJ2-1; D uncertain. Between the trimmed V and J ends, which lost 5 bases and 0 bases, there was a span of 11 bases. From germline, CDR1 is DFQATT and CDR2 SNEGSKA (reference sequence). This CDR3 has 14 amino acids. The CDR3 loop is CSAASTSSYNEQFF. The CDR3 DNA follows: TGCAGTGCTGCGAGTACCAGCTCCTACAATGAGCAGTTCTTC.

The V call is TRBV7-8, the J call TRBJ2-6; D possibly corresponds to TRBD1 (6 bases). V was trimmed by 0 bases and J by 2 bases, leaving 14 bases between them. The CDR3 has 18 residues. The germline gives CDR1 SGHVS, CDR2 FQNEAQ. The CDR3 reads CASSLARIQGPGANVLTF. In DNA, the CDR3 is TGTGCCAGCAGCTTAGCTCGGATTCAGGGGCCTGGGGCCAACGTCCTGACTTTC.

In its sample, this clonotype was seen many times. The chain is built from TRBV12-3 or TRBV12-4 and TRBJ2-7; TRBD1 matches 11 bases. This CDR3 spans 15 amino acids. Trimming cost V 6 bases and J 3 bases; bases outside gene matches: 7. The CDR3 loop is CASRRTGTGGYEQYF. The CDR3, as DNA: TGTGCCAGCAGACGGACTGGGACAGGGGGCTACGAGCAGTACTTC.

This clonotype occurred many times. In nucleotides, the CDR3 is TGCAGTGCTAGCGGGATTGGGGAGCTGTTTTTT. It yields the protein CSASGIGELFF. V is TRBV20-1 and J is TRBJ2-2, with D possibly being TRBD2 (5 bases). The length of the CDR3 is 11 residues. Germline CDR1 is DFQATT and CDR2 is SNEGSKA (reference sequence). V lost 3 bases and J lost 8, with 7 bases in between.

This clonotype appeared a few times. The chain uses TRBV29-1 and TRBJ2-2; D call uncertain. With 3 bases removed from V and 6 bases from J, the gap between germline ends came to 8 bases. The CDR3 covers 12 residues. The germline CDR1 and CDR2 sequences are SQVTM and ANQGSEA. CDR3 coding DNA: TGCAGCGTTGAGCACAGCGCCGGGGAGCTGTTTTTT. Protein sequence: CSVEHSAGELFF.

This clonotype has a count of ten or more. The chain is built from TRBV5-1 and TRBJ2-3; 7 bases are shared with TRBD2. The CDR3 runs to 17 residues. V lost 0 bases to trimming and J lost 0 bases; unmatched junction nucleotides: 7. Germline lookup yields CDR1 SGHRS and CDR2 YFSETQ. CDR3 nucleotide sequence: TGCGCCAGCAGCTTGGCCGTGGGTAGCGGGAGCACAGATACGCAGTATTTT. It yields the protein CASSLAVGSGSTDTQYF.

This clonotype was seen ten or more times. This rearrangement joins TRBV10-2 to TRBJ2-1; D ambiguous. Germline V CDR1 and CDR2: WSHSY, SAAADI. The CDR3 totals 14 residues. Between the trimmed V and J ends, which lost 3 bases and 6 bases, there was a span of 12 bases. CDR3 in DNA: TGCGCCAGCAGTGAATATCCTGTACCCAATGAGCAGTTCTTC. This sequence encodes CASSEYPVPNEQFF.